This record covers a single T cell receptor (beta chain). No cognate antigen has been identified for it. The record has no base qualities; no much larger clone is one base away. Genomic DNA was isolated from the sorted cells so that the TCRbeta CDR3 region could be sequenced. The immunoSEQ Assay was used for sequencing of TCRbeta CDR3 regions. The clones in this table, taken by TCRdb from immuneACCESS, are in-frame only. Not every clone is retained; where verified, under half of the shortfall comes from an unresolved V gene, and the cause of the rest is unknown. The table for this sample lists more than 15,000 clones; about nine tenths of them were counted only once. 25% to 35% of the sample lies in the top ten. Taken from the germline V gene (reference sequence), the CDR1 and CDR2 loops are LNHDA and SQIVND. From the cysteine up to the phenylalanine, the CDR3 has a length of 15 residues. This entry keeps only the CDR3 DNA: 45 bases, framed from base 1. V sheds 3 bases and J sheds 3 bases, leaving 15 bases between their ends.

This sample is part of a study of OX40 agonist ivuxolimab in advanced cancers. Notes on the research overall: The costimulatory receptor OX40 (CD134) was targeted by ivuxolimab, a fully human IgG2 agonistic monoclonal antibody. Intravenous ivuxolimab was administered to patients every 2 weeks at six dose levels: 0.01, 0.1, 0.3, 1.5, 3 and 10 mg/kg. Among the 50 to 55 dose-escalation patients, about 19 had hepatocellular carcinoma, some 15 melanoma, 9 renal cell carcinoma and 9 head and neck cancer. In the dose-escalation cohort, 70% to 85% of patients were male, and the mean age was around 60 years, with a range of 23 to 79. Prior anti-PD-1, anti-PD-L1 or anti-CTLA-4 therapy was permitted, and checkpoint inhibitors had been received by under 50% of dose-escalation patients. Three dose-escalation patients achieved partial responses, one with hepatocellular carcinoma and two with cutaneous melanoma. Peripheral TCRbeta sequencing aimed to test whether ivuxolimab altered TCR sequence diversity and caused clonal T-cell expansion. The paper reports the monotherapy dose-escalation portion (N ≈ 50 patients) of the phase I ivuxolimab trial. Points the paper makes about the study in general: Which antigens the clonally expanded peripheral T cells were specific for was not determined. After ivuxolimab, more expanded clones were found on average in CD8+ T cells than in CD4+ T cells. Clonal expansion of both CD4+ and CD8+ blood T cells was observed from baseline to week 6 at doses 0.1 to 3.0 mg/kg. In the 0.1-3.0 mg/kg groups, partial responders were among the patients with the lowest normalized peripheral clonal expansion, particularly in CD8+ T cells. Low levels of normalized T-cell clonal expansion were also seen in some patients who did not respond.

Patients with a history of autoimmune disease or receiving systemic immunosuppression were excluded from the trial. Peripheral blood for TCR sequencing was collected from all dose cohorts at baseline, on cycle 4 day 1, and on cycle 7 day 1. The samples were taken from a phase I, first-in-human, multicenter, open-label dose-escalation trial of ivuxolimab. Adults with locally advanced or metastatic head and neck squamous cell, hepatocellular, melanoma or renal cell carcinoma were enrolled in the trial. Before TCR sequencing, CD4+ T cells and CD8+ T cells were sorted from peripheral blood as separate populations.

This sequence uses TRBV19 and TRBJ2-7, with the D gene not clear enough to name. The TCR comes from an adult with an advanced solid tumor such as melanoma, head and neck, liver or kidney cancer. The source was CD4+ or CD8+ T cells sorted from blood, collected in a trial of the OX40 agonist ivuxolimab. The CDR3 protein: CASSIDFGPYYEQYF. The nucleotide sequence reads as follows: TGTGCCAGTAGTATCGACTTTGGGCCTTACTACGAGCAGTACTTC.